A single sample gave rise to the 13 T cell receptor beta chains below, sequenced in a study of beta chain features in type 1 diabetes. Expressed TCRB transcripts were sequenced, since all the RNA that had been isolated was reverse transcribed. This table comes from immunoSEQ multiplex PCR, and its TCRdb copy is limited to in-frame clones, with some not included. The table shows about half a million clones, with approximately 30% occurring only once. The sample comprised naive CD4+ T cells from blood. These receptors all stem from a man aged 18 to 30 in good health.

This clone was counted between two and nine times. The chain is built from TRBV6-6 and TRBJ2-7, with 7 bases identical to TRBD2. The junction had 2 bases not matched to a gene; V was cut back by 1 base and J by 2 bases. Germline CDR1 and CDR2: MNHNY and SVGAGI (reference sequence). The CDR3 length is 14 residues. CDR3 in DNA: TGTGCCAGCAGTTACTGGGGACTAACCTACGAGCAGTACTTC. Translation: CASSYWGLTYEQYF.

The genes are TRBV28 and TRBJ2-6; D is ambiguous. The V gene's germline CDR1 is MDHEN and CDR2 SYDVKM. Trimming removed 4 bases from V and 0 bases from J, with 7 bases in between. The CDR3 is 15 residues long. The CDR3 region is CASSSWVSGANVLTF. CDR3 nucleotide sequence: TGTGCCAGCAGTTCCTGGGTCTCTGGGGCCAACGTCCTGACTTTC.

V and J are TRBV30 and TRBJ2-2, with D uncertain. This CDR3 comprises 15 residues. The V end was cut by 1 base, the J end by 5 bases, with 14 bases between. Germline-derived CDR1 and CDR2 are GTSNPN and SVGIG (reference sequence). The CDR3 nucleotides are TGTGCCTGGAGTGCGGATAGTAACCCGACCGGGGAGCTGTTTTTT. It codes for CAWSADSNPTGELFF.

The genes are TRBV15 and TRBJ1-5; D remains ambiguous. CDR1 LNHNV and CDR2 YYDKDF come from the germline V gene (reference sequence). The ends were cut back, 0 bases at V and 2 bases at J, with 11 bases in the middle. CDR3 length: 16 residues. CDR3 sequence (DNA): TGTGCCACCAGCAGAGATAAGGGAACGGGCAATCAGCCCCAGCATTTT. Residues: CATSRDKGTGNQPQHF.

In DNA, the CDR3 is TGCAGCCAGAACCAGGGGGTTGACACTGAAGCTTTCTTT. It codes for CSQNQGVDTEAFF. V usage is TRBV29-1 and J usage is TRBJ1-1; 7 bases are shared with TRBD1. The CDR3 runs 13 residues. Per germline, CDR1 SQVTM and CDR2 ANQGSEA. Trimming at V came to 8 bases and at J to 3 bases, leaving 9 bases not matched to a gene.

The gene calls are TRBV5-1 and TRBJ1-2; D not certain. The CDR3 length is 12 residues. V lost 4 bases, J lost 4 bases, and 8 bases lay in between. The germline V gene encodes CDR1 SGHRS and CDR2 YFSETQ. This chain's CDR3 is CASSEGSYGYTF. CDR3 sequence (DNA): TGCGCCAGCAGCGAGGGTAGCTATGGCTACACCTTC. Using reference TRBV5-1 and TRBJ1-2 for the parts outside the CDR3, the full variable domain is KAGVTQTPRYLIKTRGQQVTLSCSPISGHRSVSWYQQTPGQGLQFLFEYFSETQRNKGNFPGRFSGRQFSNSRSEMNVSTLELGDSALYLCASSEGSYGYTFGSGTRLTVV.

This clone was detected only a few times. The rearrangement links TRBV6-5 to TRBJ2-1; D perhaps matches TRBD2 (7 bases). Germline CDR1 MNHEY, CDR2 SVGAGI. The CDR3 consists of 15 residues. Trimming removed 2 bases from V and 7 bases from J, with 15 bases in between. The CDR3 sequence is CASSYRGRAVNEQFF. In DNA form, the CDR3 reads TGTGCCAGCAGTTACAGGGGGAGGGCCGTGAATGAGCAGTTCTTC.

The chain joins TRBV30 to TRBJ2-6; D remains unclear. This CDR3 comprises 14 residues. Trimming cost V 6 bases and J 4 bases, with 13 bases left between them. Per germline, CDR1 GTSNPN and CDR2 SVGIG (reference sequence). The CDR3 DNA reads TGTGCCTGTCTTTGGGCTCCGGGGGCCAACGTCCTGACTTTC. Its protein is CACLWAPGANVLTF. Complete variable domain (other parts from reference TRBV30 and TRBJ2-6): SQTIHQWPATLVQPVGSPLSLECTVEGTSNPNLYWYRQAAGRGLQLLFYSVGIGQISSEVPQNLSASRPQDRQFILSSKKLLLSDSGFYLCACLWAPGANVLTFGAGSRLTVL.

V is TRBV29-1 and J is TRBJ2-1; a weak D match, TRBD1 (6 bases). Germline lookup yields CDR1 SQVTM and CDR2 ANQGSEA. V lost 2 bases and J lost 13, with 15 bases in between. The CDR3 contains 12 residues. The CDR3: CSVEPTTGRQFF. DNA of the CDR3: TGCAGCGTTGAACCCACCACAGGGCGACAGTTCTTC.

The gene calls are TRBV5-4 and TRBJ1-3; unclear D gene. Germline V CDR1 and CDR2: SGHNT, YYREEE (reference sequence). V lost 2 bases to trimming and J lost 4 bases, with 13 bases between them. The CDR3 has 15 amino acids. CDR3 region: CASSLAGAGGNTIYF. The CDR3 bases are TGTGCCAGCAGCTTAGCGGGCGCAGGAGGAAACACCATATATTTT.

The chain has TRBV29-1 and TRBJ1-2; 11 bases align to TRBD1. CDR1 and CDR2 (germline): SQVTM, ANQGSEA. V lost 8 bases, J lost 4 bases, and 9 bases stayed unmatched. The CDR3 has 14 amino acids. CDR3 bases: TGCAGCACCAGGGACAGGGGGTATGGCTATGGCTACACCTTC. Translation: CSTRDRGYGYGYTF.

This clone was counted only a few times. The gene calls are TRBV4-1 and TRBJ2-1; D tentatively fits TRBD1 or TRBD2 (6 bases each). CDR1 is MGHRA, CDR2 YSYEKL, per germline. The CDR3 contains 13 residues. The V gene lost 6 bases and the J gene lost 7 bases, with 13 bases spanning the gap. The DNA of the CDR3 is TGCGCCAGCAGAGGAACAGGGAGGAATGAGCAGTTCTTC. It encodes CASRGTGRNEQFF.

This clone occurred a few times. CDR3 sequence (DNA): TGTGCCAGCAGTTTACAAGGGGAACAAGAGACCCAGTACTTC. This encodes CASSLQGEQETQYF. The chain combines TRBV28 with TRBJ2-5; possibly TRBD1 for D (5 bases). The CDR3 runs 14 residues. CDR1 and CDR2 from the germline V gene are MDHEN and SYDVKM. Trimming pared 2 bases from V and 2 bases from J, leaving 9 bases between.